The 2 T cell receptor beta chains listed next were all sequenced from one sample in a study of blood T cell repertoires in COVID-19. Repertoires were generated with immunoSEQ multiplex PCR, while TCRdb's copy carries only in-frame clones and drops some. The profile shows some 40,000 clones, 80% to 95% of them singletons. Input material: peripheral blood. The receptors come from a woman of 80 years or more with acute or convalescent COVID-19.

The V gene is TRBV27, the J gene TRBJ2-3; 7 bases are shared with TRBD1. CDR1 and CDR2 from the germline V gene are MNHEY and SMNVEV (reference sequence). The CDR3 is 19 residues long. With V trimmed by 5 bases and J by 0 bases, 17 bases remained unmatched. DNA for the CDR3: TGTGCCAGCAGTCCTCTAATGAGGGGGCCTTCAGCTAGCACAGATACGCAGTATTTT. It translates to CASSPLMRGPSASTDTQYF.

The chain carries TRBV7-2 and TRBJ2-7, with D hard to call. Germline lookup yields CDR1 SGHTA and CDR2 FQGNSA. V was shortened by 4 bases and J by 3 bases, with 22 bases between the two germline ends. The length of the CDR3 is 17 residues. The CDR3, as DNA: TGTGCCAGCAGCTCCCGAGCAAGTACAGCATCCAACTACGAGCAGTACTTC. It encodes CASSSRASTASNYEQYF.